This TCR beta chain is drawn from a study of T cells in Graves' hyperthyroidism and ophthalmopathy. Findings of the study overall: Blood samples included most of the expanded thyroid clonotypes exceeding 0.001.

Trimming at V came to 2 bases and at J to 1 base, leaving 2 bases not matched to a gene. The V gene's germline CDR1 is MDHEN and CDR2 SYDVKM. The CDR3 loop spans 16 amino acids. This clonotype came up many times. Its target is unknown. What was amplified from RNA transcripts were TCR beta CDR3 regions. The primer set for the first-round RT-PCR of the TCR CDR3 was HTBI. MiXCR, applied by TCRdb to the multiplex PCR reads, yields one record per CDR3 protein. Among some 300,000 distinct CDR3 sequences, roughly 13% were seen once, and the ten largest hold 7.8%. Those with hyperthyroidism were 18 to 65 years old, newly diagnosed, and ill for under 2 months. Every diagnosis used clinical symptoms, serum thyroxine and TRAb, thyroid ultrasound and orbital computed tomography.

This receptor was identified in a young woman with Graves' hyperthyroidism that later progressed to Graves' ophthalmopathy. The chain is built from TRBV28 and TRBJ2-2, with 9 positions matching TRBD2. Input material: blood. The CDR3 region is CASSLPAGGNTGELFF. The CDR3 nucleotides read TGTGCCAGCAGTTTACCAGCGGGAGGGAACACCGGGGAGCTGTTTTTT.